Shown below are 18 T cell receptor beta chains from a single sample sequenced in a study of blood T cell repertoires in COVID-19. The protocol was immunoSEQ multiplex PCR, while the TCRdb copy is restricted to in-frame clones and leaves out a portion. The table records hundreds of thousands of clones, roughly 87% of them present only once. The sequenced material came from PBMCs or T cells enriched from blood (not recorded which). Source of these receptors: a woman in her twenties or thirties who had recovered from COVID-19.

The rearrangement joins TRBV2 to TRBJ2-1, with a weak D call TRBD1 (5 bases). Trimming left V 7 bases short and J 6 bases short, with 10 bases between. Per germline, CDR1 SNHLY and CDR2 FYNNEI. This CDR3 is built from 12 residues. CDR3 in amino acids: CASNFQGNEQFF. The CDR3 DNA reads TGTGCCAGCAATTTTCAGGGCAATGAGCAGTTCTTC.

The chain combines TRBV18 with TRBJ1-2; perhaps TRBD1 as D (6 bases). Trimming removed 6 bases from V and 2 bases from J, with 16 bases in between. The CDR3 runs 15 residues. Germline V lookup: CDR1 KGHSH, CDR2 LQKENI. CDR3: CASSRATGWNYGYTF. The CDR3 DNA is TGTGCCAGCTCCCGCGCCACAGGGTGGAACTATGGCTACACCTTC.

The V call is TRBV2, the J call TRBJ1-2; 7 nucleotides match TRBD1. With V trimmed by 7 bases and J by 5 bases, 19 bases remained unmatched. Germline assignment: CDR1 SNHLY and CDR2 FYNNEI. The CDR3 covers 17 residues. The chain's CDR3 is CASTATASGGRRYGYTF. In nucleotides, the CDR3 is TGTGCCAGCACCGCGACCGCTTCAGGGGGACGAAGGTATGGCTACACCTTC. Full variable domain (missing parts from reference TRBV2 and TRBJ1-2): EPEVTQTPSHQVTQMGQEVILRCVPISNHLYFYWYRQILGQKVEFLVSFYNNEISEKSEIFDDQFSVERPDGSNFTLKIRSTKLEDSAMYFCASTATASGGRRYGYTFGSGTRLTVV.

The DNA for the CDR3 is TGTGCCAGCAGCTTAGATCAGGCTAGCGGGAAGTACTTC. The encoded protein is CASSLDQASGKYF. V gene TRBV11-2 combines with J gene TRBJ2-7, with TRBD2 matching over 9 bases. The CDR3 contains 13 residues. V was pared by 0 bases and J by 11 bases, with 5 bases of the junction left unmatched. Per the germline V gene, CDR1 is SGHAT and CDR2 is FQNNGV.

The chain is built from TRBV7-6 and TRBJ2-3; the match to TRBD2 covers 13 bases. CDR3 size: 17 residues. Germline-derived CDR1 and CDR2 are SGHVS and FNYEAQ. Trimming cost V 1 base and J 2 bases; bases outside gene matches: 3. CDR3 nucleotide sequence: TGTGCCAGCAGCTTAGGACTAGCGGGAGGTTTCACAGATACGCAGTATTTT. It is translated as CASSLGLAGGFTDTQYF.

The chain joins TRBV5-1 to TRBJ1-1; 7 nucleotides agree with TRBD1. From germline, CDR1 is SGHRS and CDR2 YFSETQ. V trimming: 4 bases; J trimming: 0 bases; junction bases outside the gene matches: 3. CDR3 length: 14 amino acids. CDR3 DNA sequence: TGCGCCAGCAGCACGGGACAGATGAACACTGAAGCTTTCTTT. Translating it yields CASSTGQMNTEAFF.

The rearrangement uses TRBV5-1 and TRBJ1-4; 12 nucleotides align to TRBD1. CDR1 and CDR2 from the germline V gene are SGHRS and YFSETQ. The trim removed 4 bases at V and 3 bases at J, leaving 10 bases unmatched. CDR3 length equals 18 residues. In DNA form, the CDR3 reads TGCGCCAGCAGCATCCCTTTGGGACAGGGGGCACCTAATGAAAAACTGTTTTTT. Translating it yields CASSIPLGQGAPNEKLFF.

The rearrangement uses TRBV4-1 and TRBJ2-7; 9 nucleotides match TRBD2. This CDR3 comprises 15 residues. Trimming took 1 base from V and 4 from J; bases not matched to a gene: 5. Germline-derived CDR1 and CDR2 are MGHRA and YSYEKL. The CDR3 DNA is TGCGCCAGCAGCCAAGGCGGGGGGGCTTCATACGAGCAGTACTTC. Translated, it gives CASSQGGGASYEQYF.

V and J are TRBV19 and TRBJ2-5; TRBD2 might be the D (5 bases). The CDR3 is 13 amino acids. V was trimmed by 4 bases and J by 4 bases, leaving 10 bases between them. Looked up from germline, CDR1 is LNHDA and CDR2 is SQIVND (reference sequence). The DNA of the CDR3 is TGTGCCAGTAGTACCGGACGGGGAGAGACCCAGTACTTC. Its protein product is CASSTGRGETQYF. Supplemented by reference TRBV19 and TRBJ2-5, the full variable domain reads DGGITQSPKYLFRKEGQNVTLSCEQNLNHDAMYWYRQDPGQGLRLIYYSQIVNDFQKGDIAEGYSVSREKKESFPLTVTSAQKNPTAFYLCASSTGRGETQYFGPGTRLLVL.

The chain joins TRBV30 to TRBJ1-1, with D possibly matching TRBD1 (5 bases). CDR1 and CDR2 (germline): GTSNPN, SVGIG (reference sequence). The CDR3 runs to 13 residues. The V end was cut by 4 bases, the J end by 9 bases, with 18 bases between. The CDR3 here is CAWMGQSQEQAFF. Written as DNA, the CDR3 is TGTGCCTGGATGGGGCAGAGTCAAGAACAAGCTTTCTTT.

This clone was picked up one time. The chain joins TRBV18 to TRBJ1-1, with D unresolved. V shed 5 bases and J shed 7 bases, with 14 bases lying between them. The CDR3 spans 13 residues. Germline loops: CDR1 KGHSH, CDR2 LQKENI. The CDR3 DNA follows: TGTGCCAGCTCATCTTCGGGCGGGATTGAAGCTTTCTTT. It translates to CASSSSGGIEAFF.

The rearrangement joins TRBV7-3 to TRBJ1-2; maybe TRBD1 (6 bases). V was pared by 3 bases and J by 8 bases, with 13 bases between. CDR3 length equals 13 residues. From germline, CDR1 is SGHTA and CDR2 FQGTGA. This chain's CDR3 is CASSLGAQGGYTF. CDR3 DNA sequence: TGTGCCAGCAGCTTGGGGGCCCAGGGAGGCTACACCTTC.

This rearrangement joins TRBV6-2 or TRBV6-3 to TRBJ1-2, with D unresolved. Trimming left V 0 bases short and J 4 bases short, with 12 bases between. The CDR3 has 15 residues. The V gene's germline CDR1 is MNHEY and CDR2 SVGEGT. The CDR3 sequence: CASSYSGGSFYGYTF. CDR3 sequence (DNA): TGTGCCAGCAGTTACTCGGGAGGTTCCTTCTATGGCTACACCTTC.

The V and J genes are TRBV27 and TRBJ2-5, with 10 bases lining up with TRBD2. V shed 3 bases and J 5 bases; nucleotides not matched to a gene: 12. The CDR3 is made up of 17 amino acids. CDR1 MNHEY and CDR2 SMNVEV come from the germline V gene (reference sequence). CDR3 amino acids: CASSFHHPAGGHETQYF. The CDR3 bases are TGTGCCAGCAGTTTCCACCACCCAGCGGGGGGGCACGAGACCCAGTACTTC.

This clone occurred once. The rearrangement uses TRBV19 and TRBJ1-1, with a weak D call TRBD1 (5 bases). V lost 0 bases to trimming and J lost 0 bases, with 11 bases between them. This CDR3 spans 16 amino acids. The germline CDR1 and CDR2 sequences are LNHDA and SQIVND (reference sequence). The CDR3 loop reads CASSIDPGTVNTEAFF. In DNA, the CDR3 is TGTGCCAGTAGTATAGATCCCGGGACTGTGAACACTGAAGCTTTCTTT.

The CDR3 region is CASSPLIGGELFF. CDR3 nucleotide sequence: TGTGCCAGCAGCCCCTTAATCGGCGGGGAGCTGTTTTTT. The chain joins TRBV3-1 (or the pseudogene TRBV3-2) to TRBJ2-2; no definite D call. Germline V gives CDR1 LGHDT, CDR2 YNNKEL (reference sequence). This CDR3 contains 13 residues. With 4 bases removed from V and 7 bases from J, the gap between germline ends came to 10 bases.

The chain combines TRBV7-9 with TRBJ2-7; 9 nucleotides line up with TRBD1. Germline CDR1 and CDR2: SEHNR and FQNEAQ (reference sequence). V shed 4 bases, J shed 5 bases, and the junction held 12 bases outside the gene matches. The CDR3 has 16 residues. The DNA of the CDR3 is TGTGCCAGCAGCTCCCCGAGGGGGACAGGGATCCACGAGCAGTACTTC. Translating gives CASSSPRGTGIHEQYF.

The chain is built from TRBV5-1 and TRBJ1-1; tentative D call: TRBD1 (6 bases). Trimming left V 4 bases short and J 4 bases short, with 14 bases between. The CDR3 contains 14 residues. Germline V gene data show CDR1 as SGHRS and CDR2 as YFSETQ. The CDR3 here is CASSNLGGGTEAFF. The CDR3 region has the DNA TGCGCCAGCAGCAACCTGGGAGGGGGCACTGAAGCTTTCTTT.